A selection of T cell receptor beta chains follows, all from one sample in a study of cytomegalovirus exposure and HLA in healthy donors. TCRdb's table, derived via immunoSEQ multiplex PCR, lists solely in-frame clones and lacks some. This sample yields 200,000 to 250,000 clones, of which roughly 80% are seen a single time; roughly 2.5% belongs to the top ten. Sequencing was performed on PBMCs. These receptors originate from a woman aged 40 to 50 in good health and CMV-seronegative. CDR3s include the opening cysteine and the closing phenylalanine or tryptophan. The order of the fields is D gene, clone size, V gene, J gene, CDR3 protein, CDR3 DNA. A D gene is named only where the DNA matches it firmly. Only part of the rows carry a size: once, few, many, or a class if the clone is expanded.

TRBD1	-	TRBV6-6	TRBJ2-5	CASSYGGTGNQETQYF	TGTGCCAGCAGTTACGGAGGGACAGGGAACCAAGAGACCCAGTACTTC
-	few	TRBV27	TRBJ2-7	CASSLALTSPGYEQYF	TGTGCCAGCAGTTTAGCCCTAACTAGTCCGGGCTACGAGCAGTACTTC
-	once	TRBV19	TRBJ1-1	CASTWGYGTEAFF	TGTGCCAGTACATGGGGCTACGGCACTGAAGCTTTCTTT
TRBD2	-	TRBV10-1	TRBJ2-7	CASSEGLAGPYEQYF	TGCGCCAGCAGCGAGGGGTTAGCGGGACCCTACGAGCAGTACTTC
-	-	TRBV19	TRBJ2-7	CASSIGTRGLYEQYF	TGTGCCAGTAGTATCGGGACACGTGGACTCTACGAGCAGTACTTC
-	once	TRBV12-2	TRBJ1-1	CASRRLNRGNTEAFF	TGTGCAAGTCGCAGATTGAACAGGGGGAACACTGAAGCTTTCTTT
-	-	TRBV10-3	TRBJ1-2	CAISGREWYGYTF	TGTGCCATCAGTGGAAGGGAGTGGTATGGCTACACCTTC
-	-	TRBV27	TRBJ2-3	CASSRRLSPDTQYF	TGTGCCAGCAGCCGTAGACTATCGCCAGATACGCAGTATTTT
TRBD2	-	TRBV4-1	TRBJ2-7	CASSQVPLAGAYEQYF	TGCGCCAGCAGCCAAGTACCACTAGCGGGCGCCTACGAGCAGTACTTC
-	-	TRBV5-8	TRBJ2-7	CASSPGGWDEQYF	TGTGCCAGCAGCCCTGGAGGATGGGACGAGCAGTACTTC
-	-	TRBV28	TRBJ1-2	CASSLQRGYTF	TGTGCCAGCAGTTTACAGCGAGGCTACACCTTC
-	few	TRBV9	TRBJ2-5	CASSVASMTGQETQYF	TGTGCCAGCAGCGTAGCCTCAATGACAGGCCAAGAGACCCAGTACTTC
-	few	TRBV7-9	TRBJ2-2	CASRGLTNTGELFF	TGTGCCAGCAGGGGACTTACGAACACCGGGGAGCTGTTTTTT
-	-	TRBV7-8	TRBJ1-3	CASSLGAGVSSGNTIYF	TGTGCCAGCAGCTTAGGGGCAGGGGTTAGCTCTGGAAACACCATATATTTT
-	-	TRBV18	TRBJ1-2	CASSPESRVNYGYTF	TGTGCCAGCTCACCAGAATCGAGGGTTAACTATGGCTACACCTTC
TRBD2	-	TRBV29-1	TRBJ2-7	CSVIGGGPPYEQYF	TGCAGCGTTATCGGGGGAGGGCCCCCCTACGAGCAGTACTTC
TRBD2	-	TRBV7-3	TRBJ2-1	CASSLSSGSYNEQFF	TGTGCCAGCAGCTTATCTAGCGGGTCCTACAATGAGCAGTTCTTC
TRBD2	-	TRBV5-1	TRBJ2-1	CASSLGLAGDEQFF	TGCGCCAGCAGCTTGGGTTTAGCGGGAGATGAGCAGTTCTTC
TRBD2	-	TRBV5-1	TRBJ2-1	CASSYGTSGTGSYNEQFF	TGCGCCAGCAGCTACGGGACTAGCGGGACTGGCTCCTACAATGAGCAGTTCTTC
TRBD1	-	TRBV5-1	TRBJ2-5	CASSLGTGGEETQYF	TGCGCCAGCAGCTTGGGGACAGGGGGCGAAGAGACCCAGTACTTC
TRBD2	-	TRBV4-1	TRBJ2-1	CASSLGLASYNEQFF	TGCGCCAGCAGCCTCGGACTAGCCTCCTACAATGAGCAGTTCTTC
TRBD2	-	TRBV11-2	TRBJ2-4	CASARLAGDGKSKNIQYF	TGTGCCAGCGCGCGACTAGCGGGAGACGGGAAGTCCAAAAACATTCAGTACTTC
-	-	TRBV7-6	TRBJ2-5	CASSLVTPGIGQETQYF	TGTGCCAGCAGCTTAGTCACTCCGGGGATCGGTCAAGAGACCCAGTACTTC
-	-	TRBV30	TRBJ1-2	CAWSVAGANYGYTF	TGTGCCTGGAGTGTAGCAGGGGCTAACTATGGCTACACCTTC
TRBD2	-	TRBV5-1	TRBJ2-5	CASSPAGDPTETQYF	TGCGCCAGCAGCCCAGCGGGAGACCCGACAGAGACCCAGTACTTC
TRBD1	few	TRBV5-6	TRBJ2-1	CASSSTGQGRDNEQFF	TGTGCCAGCAGCTCTACGGGACAGGGGAGGGACAATGAGCAGTTCTTC
-	few	TRBV2	TRBJ1-5	CASSELRASNQPQHF	TGTGCCAGCAGTGAGCTCAGGGCAAGCAATCAGCCCCAGCATTTT
TRBD1	-	TRBV7-6	TRBJ2-1	CASSLVTGEEGLDNEQFF	TGTGCCAGCAGCTTAGTCACAGGGGAAGAGGGCCTAGACAATGAGCAGTTCTTC
TRBD2	-	TRBV27	TRBJ2-1	CASSSPGLAGFYNEQFF	TGTGCCAGCAGTTCCCCCGGACTAGCGGGATTCTACAATGAGCAGTTCTTC
TRBD1	-	TRBV28	TRBJ1-4	CASSLTGQGAGKLFF	TGTGCCAGCAGTCTAACGGGACAGGGGGCGGGAAAACTGTTTTTT
-	-	TRBV19	TRBJ2-3	CASSKGVRVDTQYF	TGTGCCAGTAGCAAAGGGGTTAGGGTAGATACGCAGTATTTT
TRBD1	once	TRBV27	TRBJ2-7	CASSYQTGSSYEQYF	TGTGCCAGCAGTTACCAGACAGGGAGCTCCTACGAGCAGTACTTC
TRBD1	few	TRBV19	TRBJ1-1	CASRTGRNTEAFF	TGTGCCAGTAGGACAGGGAGGAACACTGAAGCTTTCTTT
-	-	TRBV18	TRBJ2-7	CASSPRGLQNEQYF	TGTGCCAGCTCACCACGAGGACTACAGAACGAGCAGTACTTC
TRBD1	once	TRBV29-1	TRBJ1-1	CSVAGTGSEAFF	TGCAGCGTTGCCGGGACAGGGTCCGAAGCTTTCTTT
TRBD1	-	TRBV28	TRBJ1-5	CASSSPGQGGVQPQHF	TGTGCCAGCAGTTCACCGGGACAGGGGGGAGTTCAGCCCCAGCATTTT
-	-	TRBV27	TRBJ2-3	CASSQSTDTQYF	TGTGCCAGCAGTCAAAGCACAGATACGCAGTATTTT
TRBD2	-	TRBV2	TRBJ2-7	CASSERASGMFSYEQYF	TGTGCCAGCAGTGAAAGGGCTAGCGGGATGTTTTCCTACGAGCAGTACTTC
TRBD2	-	TRBV15	TRBJ2-7	CATSPQREGSFEQYF	TGTGCCACCAGCCCCCAGCGGGAGGGTAGTTTCGAGCAGTACTTC
-	few	TRBV2	TRBJ1-2	CASSESGYGYTF	TGTGCCAGCAGTGAATCGGGGTATGGCTACACCTTC
-	-	TRBV27	TRBJ2-1	CASSFTPYPFSYNEQFF	TGTGCCAGCAGTTTTACTCCATACCCATTCTCCTACAATGAGCAGTTCTTC
-	-	TRBV30	TRBJ1-2	CAWSVSVGYTF	TGTGCCTGGAGTGTCTCTGTCGGCTACACCTTC